This T cell receptor (beta chain) was sequenced during a study of blood T cells in healthy people across ages. The germline gives CDR1 MGHRA, CDR2 YSYEKL. This CDR3 has 17 amino acids. V was shortened by 0 bases and J by 1 base, with 15 bases between the two germline ends. Sample-barcoded 5' priming and a J-beta primer mix drove a second PCR of 7 to 11 cycles. TCRdb reprocessed the 5' RACE reads via MiXCR and lists one record per CDR3 protein. The table shows about 1.4 million distinct CDR3 sequences, with 59% occurring only once. The receptor was isolated from a man between 18 and 35 years old in good health. The V call is TRBV4-1, the J call TRBJ2-5, with D unclear. Sequenced material: blood. CDR3 amino acids: CASSQDSAQAFQETQYF. CDR3 coding DNA: TGCGCCAGCAGCCAAGATTCGGCACAAGCGTTCCAAGAGACCCAGTACTTC.